This TCR beta chain was sequenced during a study of T-cell reconstitution after alpha-beta-depleted transplantation in children. The length of the CDR3 is 15 residues. V gave up 7 bases and J gave up 0 bases; unmatched junction bases: 5. Germline assignment: CDR1 SGHTA and CDR2 FQGNSA. TCRbeta library preparation incorporated unique molecular identifiers. From the PCR reads, TCRdb called clonotypes with MiXCR, one entry per CDR3 protein. This sample has hundreds of thousands of distinct CDR3 sequences; about 15% occur once, and the top ten carry approximately 1.1%. Sample: PBMCs from the stem cell graft donor, taken from the stem cell graft. V gene TRBV7-2 combines with J gene TRBJ2-3, with 9 bases lining up with TRBD2. This sequence originates from a human donor who donated a stem cell graft to a child with acute myeloid leukemia. In nucleotides, the CDR3 is TGTGCCAGCACCCATAGCGGGGGAAGCACAGATACGCAGTATTTT. Its translation is CASTHSGGSTDTQYF.